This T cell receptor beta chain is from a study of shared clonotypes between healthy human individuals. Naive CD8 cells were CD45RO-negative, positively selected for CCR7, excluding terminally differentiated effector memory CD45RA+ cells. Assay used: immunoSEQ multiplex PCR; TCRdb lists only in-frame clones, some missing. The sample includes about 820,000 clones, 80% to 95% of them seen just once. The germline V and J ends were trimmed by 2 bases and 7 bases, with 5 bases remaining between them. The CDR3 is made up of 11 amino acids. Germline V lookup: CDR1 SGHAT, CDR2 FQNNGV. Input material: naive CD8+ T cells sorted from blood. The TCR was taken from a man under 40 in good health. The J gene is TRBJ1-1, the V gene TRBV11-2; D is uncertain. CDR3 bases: TGTGCCAGCAGCTTATTAAGTGAAGCTTTCTTT. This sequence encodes CASSLLSEAFF.